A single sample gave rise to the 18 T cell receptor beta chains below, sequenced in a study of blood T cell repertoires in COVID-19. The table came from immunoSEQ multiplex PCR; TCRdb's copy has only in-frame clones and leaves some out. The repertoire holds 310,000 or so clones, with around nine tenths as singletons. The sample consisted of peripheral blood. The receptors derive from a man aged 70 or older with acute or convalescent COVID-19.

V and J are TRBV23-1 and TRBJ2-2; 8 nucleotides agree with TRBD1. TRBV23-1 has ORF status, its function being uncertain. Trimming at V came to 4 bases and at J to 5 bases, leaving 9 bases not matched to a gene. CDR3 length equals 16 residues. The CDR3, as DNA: TGCGCCAGCAGTCGGCAACAGGGGGTCCGGACCGGGGAGCTGTTTTTT. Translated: CASSRQQGVRTGELFF.

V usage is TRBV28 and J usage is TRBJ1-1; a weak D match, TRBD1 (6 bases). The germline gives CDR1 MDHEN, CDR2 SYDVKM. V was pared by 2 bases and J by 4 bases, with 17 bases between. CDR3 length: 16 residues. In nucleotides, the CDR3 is TGTGCCAGCAGTTTACTACAGGGCCTAGGGGGCACTGAAGCTTTCTTT. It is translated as CASSLLQGLGGTEAFF.

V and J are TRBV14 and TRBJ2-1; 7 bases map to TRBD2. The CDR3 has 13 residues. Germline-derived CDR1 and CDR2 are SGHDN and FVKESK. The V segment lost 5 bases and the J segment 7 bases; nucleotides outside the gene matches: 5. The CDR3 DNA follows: TGTGCCAGCAGCGTGGCGGGAGCGAATGAGCAGTTCTTC. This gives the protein CASSVAGANEQFF.

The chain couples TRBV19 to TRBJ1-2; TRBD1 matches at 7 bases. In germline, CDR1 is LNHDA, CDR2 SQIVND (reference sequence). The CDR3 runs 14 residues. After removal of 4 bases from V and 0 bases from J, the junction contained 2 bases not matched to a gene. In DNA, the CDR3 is TGTGCCAGTAGTAGGGACAGTACTAACTATGGCTACACCTTC. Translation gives CASSRDSTNYGYTF.

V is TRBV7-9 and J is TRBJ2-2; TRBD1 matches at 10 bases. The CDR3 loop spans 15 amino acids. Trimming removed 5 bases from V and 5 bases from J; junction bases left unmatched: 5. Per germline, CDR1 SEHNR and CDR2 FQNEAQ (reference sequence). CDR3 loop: CASSIGQGVTGELFF. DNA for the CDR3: TGTGCCAGCAGCATCGGACAGGGGGTAACCGGGGAGCTGTTTTTT.

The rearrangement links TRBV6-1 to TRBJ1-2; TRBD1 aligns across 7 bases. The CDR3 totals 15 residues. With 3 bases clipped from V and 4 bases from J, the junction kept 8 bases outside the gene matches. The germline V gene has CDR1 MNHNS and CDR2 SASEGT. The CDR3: CASSDPGQQPYGYTF. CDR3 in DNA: TGTGCCAGCAGTGATCCGGGACAGCAACCCTATGGCTACACCTTC.

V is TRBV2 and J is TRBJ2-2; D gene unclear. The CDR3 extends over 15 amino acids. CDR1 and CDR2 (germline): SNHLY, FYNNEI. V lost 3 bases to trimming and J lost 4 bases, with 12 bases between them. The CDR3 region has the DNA TGTGCCAGCAGTGAGACTGGTCTGGGCACCGGGGAGCTGTTTTTT. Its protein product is CASSETGLGTGELFF.

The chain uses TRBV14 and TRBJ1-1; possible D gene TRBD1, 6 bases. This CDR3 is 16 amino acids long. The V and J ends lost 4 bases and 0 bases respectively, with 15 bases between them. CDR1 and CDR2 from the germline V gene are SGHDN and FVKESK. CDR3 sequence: CASSPLGGLMNTEAFF. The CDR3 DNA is TGTGCCAGCAGCCCCCTGGGGGGGCTCATGAACACTGAAGCTTTCTTT.

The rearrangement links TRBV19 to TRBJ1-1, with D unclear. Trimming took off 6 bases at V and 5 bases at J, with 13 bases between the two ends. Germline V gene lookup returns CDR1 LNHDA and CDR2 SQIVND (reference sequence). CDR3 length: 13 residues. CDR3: CASSLRASTEAFF. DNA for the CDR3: TGTGCCAGTAGCCTGAGGGCTAGTACTGAAGCTTTCTTT.

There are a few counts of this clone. The CDR3 reads CAIREGADNSPLHF. CDR3 nucleotide sequence: TGTGCCATCAGAGAGGGGGCAGATAATTCACCCCTCCACTTT. The chain is built from TRBV10-3 and TRBJ1-6, with 7 bases lining up with TRBD1. Germline V gene lookup returns CDR1 ENHRY and CDR2 SYGVKD. This CDR3 has 14 residues. V was pared by 6 bases and J by 5 bases, with 4 bases of the junction left unmatched.

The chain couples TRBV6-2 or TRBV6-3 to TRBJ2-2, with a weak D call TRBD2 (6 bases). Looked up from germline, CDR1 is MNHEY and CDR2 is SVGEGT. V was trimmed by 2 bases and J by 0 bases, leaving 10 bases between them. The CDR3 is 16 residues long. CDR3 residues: CASSYGGAANTGELFF. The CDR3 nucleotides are TGTGCCAGCAGTTACGGCGGGGCAGCGAACACCGGGGAGCTGTTTTTT.

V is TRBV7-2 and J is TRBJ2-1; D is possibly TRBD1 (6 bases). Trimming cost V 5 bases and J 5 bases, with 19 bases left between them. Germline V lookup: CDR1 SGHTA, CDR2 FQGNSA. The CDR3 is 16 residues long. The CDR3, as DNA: TGTGCCAGCAGCCATATACAGGGTTGGACGAACAATGAGCAGTTCTTC. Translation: CASSHIQGWTNNEQFF.

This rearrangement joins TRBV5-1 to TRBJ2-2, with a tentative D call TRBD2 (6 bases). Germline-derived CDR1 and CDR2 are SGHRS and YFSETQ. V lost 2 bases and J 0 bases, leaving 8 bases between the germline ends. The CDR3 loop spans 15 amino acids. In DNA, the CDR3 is TGCGCCAGCAGCTTTGGGGGGTCGAACACCGGGGAGCTGTTTTTT. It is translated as CASSFGGSNTGELFF.

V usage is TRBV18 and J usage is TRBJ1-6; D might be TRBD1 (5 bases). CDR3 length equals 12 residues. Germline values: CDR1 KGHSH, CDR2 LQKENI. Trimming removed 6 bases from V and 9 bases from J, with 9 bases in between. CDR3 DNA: TGTGCCAGCTCCGCAGGGTCTTCACCCCTCCACTTT. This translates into CASSAGSSPLHF.

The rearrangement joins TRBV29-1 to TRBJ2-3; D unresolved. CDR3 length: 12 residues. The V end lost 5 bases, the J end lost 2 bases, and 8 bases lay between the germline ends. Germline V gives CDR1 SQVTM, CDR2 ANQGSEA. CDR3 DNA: TGCAGCGTTTACCCTAACACAGATACGCAGTATTTT. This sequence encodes CSVYPNTDTQYF.

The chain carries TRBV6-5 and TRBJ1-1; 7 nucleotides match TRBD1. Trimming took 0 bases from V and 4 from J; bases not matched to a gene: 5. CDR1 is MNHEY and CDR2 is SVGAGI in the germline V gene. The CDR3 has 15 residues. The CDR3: CASSYSGRGSTEAFF. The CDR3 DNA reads TGTGCCAGCAGTTACTCGGGCAGGGGGAGCACTGAAGCTTTCTTT.

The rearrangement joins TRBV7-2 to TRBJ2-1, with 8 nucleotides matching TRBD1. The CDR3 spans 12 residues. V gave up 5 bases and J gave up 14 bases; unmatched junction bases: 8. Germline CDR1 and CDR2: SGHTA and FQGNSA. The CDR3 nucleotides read TGTGCCAGCAGCGAGGACAGGGCGAGGGAGTTCTTC. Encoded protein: CASSEDRAREFF.

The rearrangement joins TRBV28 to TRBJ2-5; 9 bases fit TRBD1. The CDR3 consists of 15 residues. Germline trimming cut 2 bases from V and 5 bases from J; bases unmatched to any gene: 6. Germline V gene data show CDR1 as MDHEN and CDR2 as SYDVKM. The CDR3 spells CASSLPTGGLETQYF. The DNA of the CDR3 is TGTGCCAGCAGTTTACCCACAGGGGGCTTGGAGACCCAGTACTTC.